Included here is one T cell receptor (beta chain) sequence, with context. The sample belongs to a study of blood T cell repertoires in COVID-19. Study background: Researchers got acute and convalescent COVID-19 samples from the United States, Italy and Spain. Sample material is recorded as cDNA or gDNA derived from T cells, B-cell-depleted T cells, or PBMCs.

How the authors handled the data: From reference gene primer amplification, estimates of nucleated cell counts were derived. Profiled with immunoSEQ multiplex PCR; TCRdb holds only in-frame clones, not every one. Clone size and the V and J calls come from that table; the DNA yielded D and trimming. The sample lists under 250,000 clones, 86% occurring once. The V gene's germline CDR1 is MDHEN and CDR2 SYDVKM. CDR3 length: 15 amino acids. The ends lost 3 bases at V and 6 bases at J; junction bases unmatched: 9. The TCR was taken from an older woman who had recovered from COVID-19. Material: peripheral blood. The gene calls are TRBV28 and TRBJ1-2; 8 bases are a match to TRBD1. This CDR3 reads CASSLTGVSLNGYTF. For the CDR3, the DNA is TGTGCCAGCAGTTTGACAGGGGTGTCTTTAAATGGCTACACCTTC.